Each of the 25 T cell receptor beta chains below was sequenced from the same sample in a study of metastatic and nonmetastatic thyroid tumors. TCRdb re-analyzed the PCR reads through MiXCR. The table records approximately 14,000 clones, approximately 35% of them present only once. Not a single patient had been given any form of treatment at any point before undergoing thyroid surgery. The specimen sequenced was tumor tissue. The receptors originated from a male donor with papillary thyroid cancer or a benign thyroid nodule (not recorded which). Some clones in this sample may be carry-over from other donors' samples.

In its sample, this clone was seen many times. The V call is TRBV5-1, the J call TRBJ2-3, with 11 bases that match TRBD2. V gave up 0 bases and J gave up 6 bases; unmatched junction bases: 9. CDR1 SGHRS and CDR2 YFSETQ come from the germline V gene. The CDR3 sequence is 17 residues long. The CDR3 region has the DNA TGCGCCAGCAGCTTGGGGGGACTAGCGGACATCTCTGATACGCAGTATTTT. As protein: CASSLGGLADISDTQYF. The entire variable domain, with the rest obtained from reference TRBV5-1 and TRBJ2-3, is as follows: KAGVTQTPRYLIKTRGQQVTLSCSPISGHRSVSWYQQTPGQGLQFLFEYFSETQRNKGNFPGRFSGRQFSNSRSEMNVSTLELGDSALYLCASSLGGLADISDTQYFGPGTRLTVL.

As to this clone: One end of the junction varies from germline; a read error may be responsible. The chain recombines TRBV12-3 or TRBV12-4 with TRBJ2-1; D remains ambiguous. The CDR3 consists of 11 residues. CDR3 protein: CASSLKSEQSF. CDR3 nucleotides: TGTGCCAGCAGTTTAAAAAGTGAGCAGTCCTTC.

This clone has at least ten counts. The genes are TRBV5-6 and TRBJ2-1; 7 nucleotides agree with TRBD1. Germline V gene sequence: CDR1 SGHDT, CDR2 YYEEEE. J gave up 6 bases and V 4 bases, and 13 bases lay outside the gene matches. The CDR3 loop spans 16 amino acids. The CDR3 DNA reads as TGTGCCAGCAGCCGGCTGACCGGACAGGTTCCCAATGAGCAGTTCTTC. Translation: CASSRLTGQVPNEQFF.

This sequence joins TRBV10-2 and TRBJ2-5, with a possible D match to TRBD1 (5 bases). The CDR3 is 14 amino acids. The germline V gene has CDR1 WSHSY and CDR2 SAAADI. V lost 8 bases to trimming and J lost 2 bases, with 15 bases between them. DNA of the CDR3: TGCGCCAGCGAGGCAGGGTTTGGGCAAGAGACCCAGTACTTC. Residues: CASEAGFGQETQYF.

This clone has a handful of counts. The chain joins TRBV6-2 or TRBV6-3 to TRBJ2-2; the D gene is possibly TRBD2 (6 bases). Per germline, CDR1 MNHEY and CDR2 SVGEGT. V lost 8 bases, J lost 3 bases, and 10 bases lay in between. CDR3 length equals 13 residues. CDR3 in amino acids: CASVWRDTGELFF. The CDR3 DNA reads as TGTGCCAGCGTATGGAGGGACACCGGGGAGCTGTTTTTT.

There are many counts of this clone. The chain's CDR3 is CASSLNARFSETQYF. CDR3 in DNA: TGCGCCAGCAGCTTAAACGCTAGATTTTCGGAGACCCAGTACTTC. The chain uses TRBV5-1 and TRBJ2-5; D is ambiguous. Germline V gene data show CDR1 as SGHRS and CDR2 as YFSETQ. V was shortened by 2 bases and J by 5 bases, with 16 bases between the two germline ends. CDR3 length equals 15 residues. The full variable domain, rest sourced from reference TRBV5-1 and TRBJ2-5, is KAGVTQTPRYLIKTRGQQVTLSCSPISGHRSVSWYQQTPGQGLQFLFEYFSETQRNKGNFPGRFSGRQFSNSRSEMNVSTLELGDSALYLCASSLNARFSETQYFGPGTRLLVL.

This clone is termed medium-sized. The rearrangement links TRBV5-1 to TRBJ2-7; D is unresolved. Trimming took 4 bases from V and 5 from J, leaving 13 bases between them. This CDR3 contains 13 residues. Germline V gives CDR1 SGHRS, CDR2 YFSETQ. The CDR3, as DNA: TGCGCCAGCAGCCCCTTCCGTGTTAACGAGCAGTACTTC. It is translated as CASSPFRVNEQYF.

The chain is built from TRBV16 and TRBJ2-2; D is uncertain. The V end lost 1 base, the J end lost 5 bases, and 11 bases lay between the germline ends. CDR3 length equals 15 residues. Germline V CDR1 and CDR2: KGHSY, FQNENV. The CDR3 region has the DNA TGTGCCAGCAGCCAATGTCGCAGAAAGACCGGGGAGCTGTTTTTT. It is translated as CASSQCRRKTGELFF.

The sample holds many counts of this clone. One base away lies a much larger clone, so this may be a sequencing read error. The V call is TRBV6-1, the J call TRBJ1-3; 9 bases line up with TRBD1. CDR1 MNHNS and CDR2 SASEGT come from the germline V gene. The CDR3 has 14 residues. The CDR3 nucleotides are TGTGCCGGCAGTGAAGGGACAGGGGGAAACACCATATATTTT. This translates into CAGSEGTGGNTIYF.

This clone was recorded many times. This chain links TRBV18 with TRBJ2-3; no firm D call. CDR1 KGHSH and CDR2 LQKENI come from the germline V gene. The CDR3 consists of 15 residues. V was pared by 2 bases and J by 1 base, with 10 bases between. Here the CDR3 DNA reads TGTGCCAGCTCACCAGAGTATATAGGCACAGATACGCAGTATTTT. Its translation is CASSPEYIGTDTQYF.

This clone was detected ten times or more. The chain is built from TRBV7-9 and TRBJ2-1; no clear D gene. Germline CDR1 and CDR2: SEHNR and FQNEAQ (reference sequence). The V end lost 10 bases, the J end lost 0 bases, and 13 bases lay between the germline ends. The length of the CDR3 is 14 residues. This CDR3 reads CATNPPSSYNEQFF. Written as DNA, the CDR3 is TGTGCCACGAACCCTCCGAGCTCCTACAATGAGCAGTTCTTC.

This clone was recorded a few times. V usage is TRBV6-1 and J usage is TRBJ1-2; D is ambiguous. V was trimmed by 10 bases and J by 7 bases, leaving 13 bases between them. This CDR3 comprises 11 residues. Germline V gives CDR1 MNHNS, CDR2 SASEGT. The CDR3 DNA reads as TGTGCCATTTGTGCGGGCAGTGGCTACACCTTC. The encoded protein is CAICAGSGYTF.

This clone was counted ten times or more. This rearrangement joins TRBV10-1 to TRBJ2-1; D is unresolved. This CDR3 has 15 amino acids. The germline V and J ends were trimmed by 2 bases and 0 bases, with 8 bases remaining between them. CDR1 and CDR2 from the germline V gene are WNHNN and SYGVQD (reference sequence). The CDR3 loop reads CASSEGHFSYNEQFF. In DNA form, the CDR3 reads TGCGCCAGCAGTGAGGGGCATTTCTCCTACAATGAGCAGTTCTTC.

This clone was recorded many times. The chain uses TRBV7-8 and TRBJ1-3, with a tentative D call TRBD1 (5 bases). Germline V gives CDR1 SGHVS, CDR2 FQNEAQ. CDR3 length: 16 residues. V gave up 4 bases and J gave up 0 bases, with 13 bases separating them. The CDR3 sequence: CASSSEDILSGNTIYF. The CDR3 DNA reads TGTGCCAGCAGCTCTGAGGACATTCTCTCTGGAAACACCATATATTTT.

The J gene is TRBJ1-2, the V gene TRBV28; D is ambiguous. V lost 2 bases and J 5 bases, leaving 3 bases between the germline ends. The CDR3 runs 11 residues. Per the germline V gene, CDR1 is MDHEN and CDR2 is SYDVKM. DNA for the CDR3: TGTGCCAGCAGTTTAGAGTATGGCTACACCTTC. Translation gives CASSLEYGYTF.

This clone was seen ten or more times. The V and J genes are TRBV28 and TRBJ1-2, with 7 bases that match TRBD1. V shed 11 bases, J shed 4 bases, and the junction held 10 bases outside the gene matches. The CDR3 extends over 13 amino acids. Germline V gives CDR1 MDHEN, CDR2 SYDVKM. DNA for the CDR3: TGTGCCGCATTGAGACAGGGCTTCTATGGCTACACCTTC. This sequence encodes CAALRQGFYGYTF.

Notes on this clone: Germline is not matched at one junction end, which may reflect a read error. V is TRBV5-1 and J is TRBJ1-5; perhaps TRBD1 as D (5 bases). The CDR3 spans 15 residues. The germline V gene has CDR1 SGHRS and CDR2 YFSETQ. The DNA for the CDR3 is TGCGCCAGCAGCTTGGCCGGGATCAGGGATCAGCACCAGCATTTT. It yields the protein CASSLAGIRDQHQHF.

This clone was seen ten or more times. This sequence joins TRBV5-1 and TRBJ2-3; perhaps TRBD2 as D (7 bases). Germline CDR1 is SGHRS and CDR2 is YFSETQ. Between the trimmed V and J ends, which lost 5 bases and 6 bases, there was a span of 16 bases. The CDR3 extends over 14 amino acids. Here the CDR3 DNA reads TGCGCCAGCAGGCCTTGGGGGGGCAAGGATACGCAGTATTTT. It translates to CASRPWGGKDTQYF.

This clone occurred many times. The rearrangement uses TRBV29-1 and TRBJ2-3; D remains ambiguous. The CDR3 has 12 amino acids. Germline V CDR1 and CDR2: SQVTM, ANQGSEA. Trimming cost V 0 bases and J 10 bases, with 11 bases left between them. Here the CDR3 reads CSVEDLGKAQYF. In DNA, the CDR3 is TGCAGCGTTGAAGATCTGGGAAAGGCGCAGTATTTT.

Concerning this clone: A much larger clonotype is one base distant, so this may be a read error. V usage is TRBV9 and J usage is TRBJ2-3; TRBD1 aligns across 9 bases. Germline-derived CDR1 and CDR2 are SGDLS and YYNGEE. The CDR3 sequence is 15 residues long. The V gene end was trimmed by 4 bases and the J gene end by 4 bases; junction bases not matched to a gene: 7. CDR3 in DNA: TGTGCCAGCAGCCCCGGGGACAGGGTTCCAGATACGCAGTATTTT. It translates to CASSPGDRVPDTQYF.

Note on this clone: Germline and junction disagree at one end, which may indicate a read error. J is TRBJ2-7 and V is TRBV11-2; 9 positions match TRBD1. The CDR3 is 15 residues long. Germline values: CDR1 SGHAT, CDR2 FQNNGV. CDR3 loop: CASSLDGTGIGEQYF. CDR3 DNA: TGTGCCAGCAGCCTAGATGGGACAGGGATAGGCGAGCAGTACTTC.

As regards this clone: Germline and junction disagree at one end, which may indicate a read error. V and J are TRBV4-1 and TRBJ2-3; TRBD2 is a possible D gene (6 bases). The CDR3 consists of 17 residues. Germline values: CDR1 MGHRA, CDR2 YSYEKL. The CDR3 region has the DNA TGCGCCAGCATCCAAGCAACTAGCAGGAGGGCTCGAGATACGCAGTATTTT. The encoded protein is CASIQATSRRARDTQYF.

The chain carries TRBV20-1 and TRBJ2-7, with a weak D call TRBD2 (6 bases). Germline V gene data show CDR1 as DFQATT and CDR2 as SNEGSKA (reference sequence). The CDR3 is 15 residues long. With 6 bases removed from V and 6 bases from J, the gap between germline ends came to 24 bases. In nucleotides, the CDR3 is TGCAGTGCAACTAGCCTACGGGGCGGGGCAACCGAGCAGTACTTC. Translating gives CSATSLRGGATEQYF.

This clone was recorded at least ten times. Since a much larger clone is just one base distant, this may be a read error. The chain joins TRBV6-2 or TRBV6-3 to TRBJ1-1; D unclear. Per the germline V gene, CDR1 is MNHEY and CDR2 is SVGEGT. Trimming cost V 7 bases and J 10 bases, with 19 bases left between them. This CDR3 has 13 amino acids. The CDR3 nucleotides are TGTGCCAGCACAAAAAGTCTGGGTGCTAGAGCTTTCTTT. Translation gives CASTKSLGARAFF.

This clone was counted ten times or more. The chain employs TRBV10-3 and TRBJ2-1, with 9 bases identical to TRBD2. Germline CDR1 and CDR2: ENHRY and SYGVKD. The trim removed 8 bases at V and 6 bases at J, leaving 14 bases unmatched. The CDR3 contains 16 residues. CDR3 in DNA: TGTGCCATCCAAGGGGCGGGGGGGCAGAGGTCCAATGAGCAGTTCTTC. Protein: CAIQGAGGQRSNEQFF.